Shown below are 32 T cell receptor beta chains from a single sample sequenced in a study of control samples from healthy donors and cancer patients. TCRdb keeps only in-frame clones here, not all; method: immunoSEQ multiplex PCR. The sample has fewer than 200,000 clones, around 90% seen once. The sequencing input was blood. The source is a man younger than 45 in good health.

V usage is TRBV7-2 and J usage is TRBJ1-2; unclear D gene. This CDR3 is built from 11 residues. Germline lookup yields CDR1 SGHTA and CDR2 FQGNSA. The V gene lost 8 bases and the J gene lost 5 bases, with 9 bases spanning the gap. The CDR3 loop reads CASGSVYGYTF. The CDR3 DNA follows: TGTGCCAGCGGTAGCGTATATGGCTACACCTTC.

This clone showed up just once. This sequence joins TRBV19 and TRBJ1-5; no definite D call. This CDR3 has 12 residues. V gave up 4 bases and J gave up 6 bases, with 7 bases separating them. Germline V gives CDR1 LNHDA, CDR2 SQIVND (reference sequence). The CDR3 sequence: CASSSLPQPQHF. The CDR3 DNA is TGTGCCAGTAGTAGTTTACCTCAGCCCCAGCATTTT.

The rearrangement joins TRBV27 to TRBJ2-3; tentatively, D is TRBD2 (7 bases). Trimming shortened V by 7 bases and J by 2 bases, and 16 bases separated the two germline ends. Germline V lookup: CDR1 MNHEY, CDR2 SMNVEV (reference sequence). The CDR3 has 15 residues. The CDR3 region has the DNA TGTGCCAGCAATTTTCACGGGGGGCCCACAGATACGCAGTATTTT. Translation: CASNFHGGPTDTQYF.

The chain uses TRBV6-1 and TRBJ2-3; D is ambiguous. V dropped 1 base and J dropped 6 bases, with 2 bases sitting between them. The CDR3 length is 11 residues. Per germline, CDR1 MNHNS and CDR2 SASEGT. The CDR3 protein is CASSEEDTQYF. Here the CDR3 DNA reads TGTGCCAGCAGTGAAGAGGATACGCAGTATTTT.

This clone was found a few times. The chain uses TRBV29-1 and TRBJ2-4; D might be TRBD2 (6 bases). Trimming took off 6 bases at V and 7 bases at J, with 7 bases between the two ends. CDR3 length: 10 amino acids. Germline assignment: CDR1 SQVTM and CDR2 ANQGSEA. CDR3 coding DNA: TGCAGCGTCGGAGGGAACATTCAGTACTTC. Amino acid sequence: CSVGGNIQYF. The variable domain in full, with the rest retrieved from reference TRBV29-1 and TRBJ2-4, is SAVISQKPSRDICQRGTSLTIQCQVDSQVTMMFWYRQQPGQSLTLIATANQGSEATYESGFVIDKFPISRPNLTFSTLTVSNMSPEDSSIYLCSVGGNIQYFGAGTRLSVL.

The chain joins TRBV5-1 to TRBJ1-1, with a weak D call TRBD1 (5 bases). This CDR3 contains 15 residues. Germline V CDR1 and CDR2: SGHRS, YFSETQ. V dropped 0 bases and J dropped 1 base, with 10 bases sitting between them. CDR3 sequence: CASSLGGTPNTEAFF. The CDR3 DNA is TGCGCCAGCAGCTTGGGTGGGACCCCGAACACTGAAGCTTTCTTT.

The chain employs TRBV4-1 and TRBJ2-7; 11 bases align to TRBD2. This CDR3 is built from 16 residues. Germline lookup yields CDR1 MGHRA and CDR2 YSYEKL. After removal of 3 bases from V and 7 bases from J, the junction contained 11 bases not matched to a gene. CDR3 sequence reads: CASSQGLLAGGNEQYF. CDR3 DNA sequence: TGCGCCAGCAGCCAGGGCCTGCTAGCGGGAGGAAATGAGCAGTACTTC.

Only one count was recorded for this clone. CDR3 DNA sequence: TGTGCCAGCAGCCCACGGGGGTCCGCGACAGATACGCAGTATTTT. This sequence encodes CASSPRGSATDTQYF. The genes are TRBV9 and TRBJ2-3; D possibly corresponds to TRBD2 (6 bases). This CDR3 contains 15 residues. V lost 4 bases to trimming and J lost 3 bases, with 15 bases between them. CDR1 and CDR2 (germline): SGDLS, YYNGEE.

This CDR3 reads CASSPPAGGNTEAFF. The CDR3 region has the DNA TGTGCCAGCAGCCCCCCCGCGGGGGGGAACACTGAAGCTTTCTTT. This sequence joins TRBV3-1 (or the pseudogene TRBV3-2) and TRBJ1-1; a weak D match, TRBD1 (5 bases). V was cut by 4 bases and J by 1 base, with 13 bases left in between. CDR3 length: 15 residues. Germline V CDR1 and CDR2: LGHDT, YNNKEL (reference sequence).

This chain joins TRBV7-2 and TRBJ1-2; tentatively, D is TRBD1 (6 bases). This CDR3 region has 15 residues. Looked up from germline, CDR1 is SGHTA and CDR2 is FQGNSA. The germline V and J ends were trimmed by 2 bases and 2 bases, with 12 bases remaining between them. CDR3 DNA sequence: TGTGCCAGCAGCTTATTTGGGACACCGAACTATGGCTACACCTTC. Protein sequence: CASSLFGTPNYGYTF.

This chain links TRBV7-9 with TRBJ2-3; 7 nucleotides line up with TRBD1. Per the germline V gene, CDR1 is SEHNR and CDR2 is FQNEAQ (reference sequence). CDR3 length: 14 residues. V gave up 3 bases and J gave up 5 bases; unmatched junction bases: 5. CDR3 sequence: CASSFSGTEDTQYF. The CDR3, as DNA: TGTGCCAGCAGCTTTTCCGGGACAGAAGATACGCAGTATTTT.

This chain uses TRBV6-5 with TRBJ2-2; no reliable D call. CDR1 MNHEY and CDR2 SVGAGI come from the germline V gene. This CDR3 region has 15 residues. The V end was cut by 0 bases, the J end by 1 base, with 6 bases between. This CDR3 is CASSYSIGNTGELFF. Written as DNA, the CDR3 is TGTGCCAGCAGTTACTCAATAGGGAACACCGGGGAGCTGTTTTTT.

V and J are TRBV5-5 and TRBJ1-1; no firm D call. The CDR3 is 14 amino acids. V was pared by 0 bases and J by 1 base, with 7 bases between. Germline V gene lookup returns CDR1 SGHKS and CDR2 YYEKEE (reference sequence). The chain's CDR3 is CASSLAGQNTEAFF. DNA for the CDR3: TGTGCCAGCAGCTTGGCAGGCCAGAACACTGAAGCTTTCTTT.

This clone was detected only a few times. The chain combines TRBV6-4 with TRBJ2-1; 13 bases are a match to TRBD2. The CDR3 extends over 15 amino acids. The J segment lost 6 bases and the V segment lost 2 bases, leaving 1 base of the junction unmatched. Per germline, CDR1 MRHNA and CDR2 SNTAGT. The DNA of the CDR3 is TGTGCCAGCAGTGACACTAGCGGGGGGGCCAATGAGCAGTTCTTC. Its translation is CASSDTSGGANEQFF.

CDR3 sequence (DNA): TGTGCCAGCAGCCAGGGGGGTAACTATGGCTACACCTTC. It codes for CASSQGGNYGYTF. The J gene is TRBJ1-2, the V gene TRBV9, with 7 bases matching TRBD1. Germline CDR1 is SGDLS and CDR2 is YYNGEE. The CDR3 contains 13 residues. With V trimmed by 4 bases and J by 1 base, 1 base remained unmatched.

The CDR3 DNA follows: TGTGCCACCAGTGATTTCTCCTGGACAGCCGGCTACACCTTC. Its protein is CATSDFSWTAGYTF. The rearrangement joins TRBV24-1 to TRBJ1-2; D may be TRBD1 (6 bases). V lost 1 base, J lost 8 bases, and 13 bases lay in between. In germline, CDR1 is KGHDR, CDR2 SFDVKD. The CDR3 is 14 amino acids.

The chain carries TRBV7-2 and TRBJ2-5, with 9 bases fitting TRBD2. This CDR3 has 15 amino acids. The J segment lost 5 bases and the V segment lost 5 bases, leaving 9 bases of the junction unmatched. Looked up from germline, CDR1 is SGHTA and CDR2 is FQGNSA. This CDR3 reads CASSLDAGGRETQYF. The CDR3 DNA reads as TGTGCCAGCAGCCTCGACGCGGGAGGGCGGGAGACCCAGTACTTC.

V gene TRBV6-2 or TRBV6-3 combines with J gene TRBJ2-3, with no clear D. The germline CDR1 and CDR2 sequences are MNHEY and SVGEGT. The CDR3 totals 14 residues. V was pared by 4 bases and J by 7 bases, with 15 bases between. The CDR3 sequence is CASSWSPLGNTQYF. The CDR3 nucleotides read TGTGCCAGCAGTTGGTCCCCCTTGGGAAATACGCAGTATTTT.

The CDR3 loop reads CASSPGPNRGADTGELFF. CDR3 coding DNA: TGTGCCAGCAGTCCCGGACCGAATAGGGGCGCCGACACCGGGGAGCTGTTTTTT. The chain uses TRBV7-2 and TRBJ2-2; TRBD1 might be the D (5 bases). Germline V CDR1 and CDR2: SGHTA, FQGNSA. The ends were cut back, 6 bases at V and 3 bases at J, with 23 bases in the middle. The CDR3 covers 18 residues. The full variable domain, rest sourced from reference TRBV7-2 and TRBJ2-2, is GAGVSQSPSNKVTEKGKDVELRCDPISGHTALYWYRQSLGQGLEFLIYFQGNSAPDKSGLPSDRFSAERTGGSVSTLTIQRTQQEDSAVYLCASSPGPNRGADTGELFFGEGSRLTVL.

The V gene is TRBV5-1, the J gene TRBJ2-7; D perhaps matches TRBD1 (5 bases). V was cut by 1 base and J by 0 bases, with 8 bases left in between. The V gene's germline CDR1 is SGHRS and CDR2 YFSETQ. The CDR3 extends over 14 amino acids. The CDR3 nucleotides read TGCGCCAGCAGCTTGAACGGACACTCCTACGAGCAGTACTTC. Residues: CASSLNGHSYEQYF.

The rearrangement uses TRBV6-1 and TRBJ2-1; D unresolved. Looked up from germline, CDR1 is MNHNS and CDR2 is SASEGT. The CDR3 is 17 amino acids. With 2 bases removed from V and 0 bases from J, the gap between germline ends came to 14 bases. The CDR3 DNA sequence: TGTGCCAGCAGTGAAAAGTTGCCGTTGAGCTCCTACAATGAGCAGTTCTTC. Translating it yields CASSEKLPLSSYNEQFF.

The V gene is TRBV6-1, the J gene TRBJ2-7; D is uncertain. Between the trimmed V and J ends, which lost 2 bases and 2 bases, there was a span of 1 base. From germline, CDR1 is MNHNS and CDR2 SASEGT. This CDR3 region has 11 residues. The CDR3 region is CASSETYEQYF. DNA for the CDR3: TGTGCCAGCAGTGAAACCTACGAGCAGTACTTC.

The V and J genes are TRBV3-1 (or the pseudogene TRBV3-2) and TRBJ2-7, with D possibly matching TRBD1 (6 bases). The CDR3 loop spans 15 amino acids. Trimming took 5 bases from V and 0 from J, leaving 14 bases between them. The germline V gene has CDR1 LGHDT and CDR2 YNNKEL (reference sequence). The CDR3 loop is CASSLWGLSSYEQYF. CDR3 sequence (DNA): TGTGCCAGCAGCTTGTGGGGGCTCAGCTCCTACGAGCAGTACTTC.

V and J are TRBV14 and TRBJ2-5, with 7 nucleotides matching TRBD2. CDR3 length equals 13 residues. J gave up 5 bases and V 6 bases, and 6 bases lay outside the gene matches. From germline, CDR1 is SGHDN and CDR2 FVKESK. CDR3 region: CASRKTSLETQYF. The DNA of the CDR3 is TGTGCCAGCAGGAAGACTAGCTTGGAGACCCAGTACTTC.

V gene TRBV21-1 combines with J gene TRBJ1-2. TRBV21-1 is annotated as a pseudogene. CDR3 size: 15 residues. The CDR3 region is CASSPRGGTPHGYTF. The CDR3 DNA is TGTGCCAGCAGCCCTCGGGGGGGAACCCCTCATGGCTACACCTTC.

The chain carries TRBV18 and TRBJ1-3; perhaps TRBD1 as D (5 bases). This CDR3 contains 15 residues. V gave up 6 bases and J gave up 4 bases, with 16 bases separating them. Germline lookup yields CDR1 KGHSH and CDR2 LQKENI. CDR3 DNA sequence: TGTGCCAGCTCCTGGGTTGGGGACGGCGGAAACACCATATATTTT. Translated: CASSWVGDGGNTIYF.

The chain carries TRBV18 and TRBJ1-5; 7 nucleotides match TRBD1. In germline, CDR1 is KGHSH, CDR2 LQKENI. The CDR3 length is 14 residues. V was pared by 4 bases and J by 3 bases, with 3 bases of the junction left unmatched. CDR3 DNA sequence: TGTGCCAGCTCACTAGGGGGCCCCAATCAGCCCCAGCATTTT. Its protein product is CASSLGGPNQPQHF.

The chain couples TRBV5-6 to TRBJ1-3; D uncertain. The CDR3 has 15 amino acids. Germline CDR1 and CDR2: SGHDT and YYEEEE. Trimming stripped 0 bases from V and 4 bases from J, with 11 bases between. The chain's CDR3 is CASSLDAAPGNTIYF. CDR3 nucleotide sequence: TGTGCCAGCAGCTTGGACGCTGCGCCCGGAAACACCATATATTTT.

This clone turned up a few times. This chain joins TRBV27 and TRBJ2-1; TRBD1 matches at 10 bases. The CDR3 sequence is 16 residues long. The trim removed 5 bases at V and 0 bases at J, leaving 4 bases unmatched. Germline CDR1 MNHEY, CDR2 SMNVEV (reference sequence). CDR3 DNA sequence: TGTGCCAGCAGTCCCCGGACAGGGGGCTCCTACAATGAGCAGTTCTTC. Its protein is CASSPRTGGSYNEQFF.

The chain uses TRBV6-6 and TRBJ1-2; 12 bases map to TRBD1. The CDR3 length is 15 residues. J gave up 8 bases and V 4 bases, and 8 bases lay outside the gene matches. The germline V gene encodes CDR1 MNHNY and CDR2 SVGAGI (reference sequence). The DNA of the CDR3 is TGTGCCAGCAGTTCCGGGGACAGGGGGCTTTGGGGCTACACCTTC. Translated, it gives CASSSGDRGLWGYTF.

CDR3: CASSTDSGNTIYF. The CDR3 DNA reads as TGTGCCAGCAGCACAGACTCTGGAAACACCATATATTTT. The chain uses TRBV11-2 and TRBJ1-3; D is ambiguous. The CDR3 runs 13 residues. The V gene's germline CDR1 is SGHAT and CDR2 FQNNGV. Trimming shortened V by 5 bases and J by 0 bases, and 5 bases separated the two germline ends. Variable domain in full (rest from reference TRBV11-2 and TRBJ1-3): EAGVAQSPRYKIIEKRQSVAFWCNPISGHATLYWYQQILGQGPKLLIQFQNNGVVDDSQLPKDRFSAERLKGVDSTLKIQPAKLEDSAVYLCASSTDSGNTIYFGEGSWLTVV.

This chain uses TRBV5-6 with TRBJ1-2; TRBD1 agrees at 7 bases. The V gene's germline CDR1 is SGHDT and CDR2 YYEEEE. CDR3 length equals 14 residues. V dropped 3 bases and J dropped 4; count of bases not matched to a gene: 6. The CDR3 coding sequence is TGTGCCAGCAGCTGGGCGGGACAGCGCTATGGCTACACCTTC. This codes for CASSWAGQRYGYTF.